These 30 T cell receptor beta chains share one sample of origin, sequenced in a study of shared clonotypes between healthy human individuals. Sequencing used immunoSEQ multiplex PCR; TCRdb keeps in-frame clones, though not all of them. The table lists more than 1.2 million clones, approximately 98.5% of them singletons. The specimen was naive CD4+ T cells sorted from blood. Indicated subset: CD45RA+ positively selected. The receptors shown here come from a man aged 25-40 years in good health.

The CDR3 region has the DNA TGTGCCAGTAGTACCGTGGGAACAGAGACCCAGTACTTC. Its translation is CASSTVGTETQYF. This sequence joins TRBV19 and TRBJ2-5; D gene uncertain. There are 13 residues in the CDR3. V lost 4 bases, J lost 4 bases, and 10 bases lay in between. Germline V gene sequence: CDR1 LNHDA, CDR2 SQIVND (reference sequence).

As concerns this clone: Other DNA sequences from this sample encode an identical CDR3 as well. The gene calls are TRBV28 and TRBJ2-7; TRBD1 agrees at 7 bases. V lost 2 bases and J lost 1; bases outside the gene matches: 2. This CDR3 is built from 14 residues. Looked up from germline, CDR1 is MDHEN and CDR2 is SYDVKM. CDR3: CASSLPGGSYEQYF. The CDR3 DNA sequence: TGTGCCAGCAGTTTACCAGGGGGTTCCTACGAGCAGTACTTC.

The chain employs TRBV10-2 and TRBJ1-1; TRBD1 matches 8 bases. Germline trimming cut 6 bases from V and 0 bases from J; bases unmatched to any gene: 6. This CDR3 spans 15 amino acids. Germline CDR1 reads WSHSY; CDR2 reads SAAADI. The CDR3 loop is CASRRTGMMNTEAFF. CDR3 nucleotides: TGCGCCAGCAGAAGGACAGGGATGATGAACACTGAAGCTTTCTTT.

The rearrangement joins TRBV11-2 to TRBJ2-7; D gene uncertain. V was shortened by 2 bases and J by 2 bases, with 10 bases between the two germline ends. The CDR3 contains 14 residues. Looked up from germline, CDR1 is SGHAT and CDR2 is FQNNGV. CDR3 sequence (DNA): TGTGCCAGCAGCTTATACGACGGAACCTACGAGCAGTACTTC. Translation: CASSLYDGTYEQYF.

The chain has TRBV5-1 and TRBJ2-6; D unclear. The germline V gene has CDR1 SGHRS and CDR2 YFSETQ. This CDR3 has 17 residues. The ends were cut back, 0 bases at V and 0 bases at J, with 10 bases in the middle. CDR3 region: CASSLASGISGANVLTF. The CDR3, as DNA: TGCGCCAGCAGCTTGGCGAGTGGGATCTCTGGGGCCAACGTCCTGACTTTC.

The chain combines TRBV9 with TRBJ2-2, with no clear D. Germline CDR1 reads SGDLS; CDR2 reads YYNGEE. CDR3 length equals 16 residues. V was pared by 0 bases and J by 4 bases, with 13 bases between. The CDR3 protein is CASSVEFFPGTGELFF. In DNA form, the CDR3 reads TGTGCCAGCAGCGTAGAGTTCTTCCCTGGCACCGGGGAGCTGTTTTTT.

The chain combines TRBV6-6 with TRBJ1-2; possibly TRBD1 for D (6 bases). Trimming removed 6 bases from V and 7 bases from J, with 15 bases in between. This CDR3 comprises 13 residues. The germline V gene has CDR1 MNHNY and CDR2 SVGAGI (reference sequence). CDR3: CASSPPGVGGYTF. The CDR3 bases are TGTGCCAGCAGCCCCCCAGGGGTGGGTGGCTACACCTTC.

The chain is built from TRBV10-3 and TRBJ2-7; no clear D gene. There are 17 residues in the CDR3. CDR1 and CDR2 (germline): ENHRY, SYGVKD. The ends were cut back, 10 bases at V and 0 bases at J, with 25 bases in the middle. The CDR3: CATRHHLDVESSYEQYF. CDR3 DNA: TGTGCCACCCGACATCATTTAGACGTAGAGAGCTCCTACGAGCAGTACTTC.

This chain joins TRBV14 and TRBJ2-3, with D hard to call. V lost 4 bases and J lost 0, with 14 bases in between. CDR3 length equals 16 residues. Germline V gene lookup returns CDR1 SGHDN and CDR2 FVKESK. The CDR3 DNA sequence: TGTGCCAGCAGCCGACGAAATACTGCTAGCACAGATACGCAGTATTTT. Translation: CASSRRNTASTDTQYF. Drawing the rest from reference TRBV14 and TRBJ2-3, the complete variable domain is EAGVTQFPSHSVIEKGQTVTLRCDPISGHDNLYWYRRVMGKEIKFLLHFVKESKQDESGMPNNRFLAERTGGTYSTLKVQPAELEDSGVYFCASSRRNTASTDTQYFGPGTRLTVL.

In DNA, the CDR3 is TGTGCCAGCAGTTTAAGAGAACTAGCGGCTCTGGGGGAGCAGTACTTC. Protein product: CASSLRELAALGEQYF. The rearrangement joins TRBV28 to TRBJ2-7, with TRBD2 identical over 8 bases. Germline CDR1 and CDR2: MDHEN and SYDVKM. With 2 bases clipped from V and 7 bases from J, the junction kept 13 bases outside the gene matches. This CDR3 comprises 16 residues. Drawing the rest from reference TRBV28 and TRBJ2-7, the complete variable domain is DVKVTQSSRYLVKRTGEKVFLECVQDMDHENMFWYRQDPGLGLRLIYFSYDVKMKEKGDIPEGYSVSREKKERFSLILESASTNQTSMYLCASSLRELAALGEQYFGPGTRLTVT.

The chain is built from TRBV29-1 and TRBJ2-1, with 10 bases fitting TRBD2. Trimming cost V 7 bases and J 6 bases; bases outside gene matches: 12. This CDR3 spans 15 amino acids. Germline CDR1 reads SQVTM; CDR2 reads ANQGSEA. CDR3 sequence: CSALGLADLPNEQFF. The CDR3 DNA sequence: TGCAGCGCCCTAGGACTAGCGGACCTCCCCAATGAGCAGTTCTTC.

This clone showed up just once. The chain combines TRBV27 with TRBJ2-7, with 12 positions matching TRBD2. CDR1 and CDR2 from the germline V gene are MNHEY and SMNVEV (reference sequence). The CDR3 sequence is 15 residues long. V dropped 5 bases and J dropped 7; count of bases not matched to a gene: 9. In nucleotides, the CDR3 is TGTGCCAGCAGTCTAAAAGACGGACTAGCGGGGGAGCAGTACTTC. This codes for CASSLKDGLAGEQYF.

V is TRBV4-1 and J is TRBJ2-4, with D perhaps matching TRBD1 (6 bases). Germline V CDR1 and CDR2: MGHRA, YSYEKL. The CDR3 is 15 amino acids. Between the trimmed V and J ends, which lost 7 bases and 5 bases, there was a span of 18 bases. The DNA of the CDR3 is TGCGCCAGCACCTTATTTCCGGACAGACAAAACATTCAGTACTTC. The encoded protein is CASTLFPDRQNIQYF.

J is TRBJ2-7 and V is TRBV10-3; 11 nucleotides line up with TRBD1. J gave up 4 bases and V 8 bases, and 7 bases lay outside the gene matches. The CDR3 is made up of 14 amino acids. CDR1 is ENHRY and CDR2 is SYGVKD in the germline V gene. CDR3 region: CAIGPGQGGYEQYF. The CDR3 nucleotides read TGTGCCATCGGACCGGGACAGGGGGGTTACGAGCAGTACTTC.

The gene calls are TRBV4-3 and TRBJ2-2; D unclear. Trimming pared 0 bases from V and 6 bases from J, leaving 14 bases between. Germline CDR1 LGHNA, CDR2 YSLEER. This CDR3 has 16 amino acids. DNA of the CDR3: TGCGCCAGCAGCCAAGAGGGGTCCGGTGTCCCCGGGGAGCTGTTTTTT. Its translation is CASSQEGSGVPGELFF.

The chain combines TRBV10-2 with TRBJ2-2, with a weak D call TRBD1 (5 bases). V dropped 6 bases and J dropped 4 bases, with 6 bases sitting between them. This CDR3 comprises 12 residues. Germline V gene lookup returns CDR1 WSHSY and CDR2 SAAADI. The CDR3 coding sequence is TGCGCCAGCAGGACAGCCACCGGGGAGCTGTTTTTT. This sequence encodes CASRTATGELFF.

On this clone itself: The same CDR3 also results from other DNA sequences found in this sample. This rearrangement joins TRBV5-4 to TRBJ2-6; D remains unclear. V gave up 1 base and J gave up 1 base, with 6 bases separating them. This CDR3 spans 15 amino acids. Per germline, CDR1 SGHNT and CDR2 YYREEE (reference sequence). The DNA for the CDR3 is TGTGCCAGCAGCTTGAGTTCTTCTGGGGCCAACGTCCTGACTTTC. As protein: CASSLSSSGANVLTF.

In its sample, this clone was seen once. This chain joins TRBV2 and TRBJ2-1; D gene unclear. Germline V gene data show CDR1 as SNHLY and CDR2 as FYNNEI. The CDR3 contains 13 residues. With 5 bases removed from V and 4 bases from J, the gap between germline ends came to 9 bases. CDR3 region: CASSRLGYNEQFF. The CDR3 DNA follows: TGTGCCAGCAGTAGACTGGGTTACAATGAGCAGTTCTTC.

This clone was detected only a few times. This chain uses TRBV29-1 with TRBJ1-2, with TRBD1 as a possible D gene (5 bases). Germline values: CDR1 SQVTM, CDR2 ANQGSEA. V was shortened by 4 bases and J by 6 bases, with 6 bases between the two germline ends. CDR3 length equals 10 residues. CDR3 DNA sequence: TGCAGCGTTGCGGGGGATGGCTACACCTTC. It specifies CSVAGDGYTF. Full variable domain (remainder filled in from reference TRBV29-1 and TRBJ1-2): SAVISQKPSRDICQRGTSLTIQCQVDSQVTMMFWYRQQPGQSLTLIATANQGSEATYESGFVIDKFPISRPNLTFSTLTVSNMSPEDSSIYLCSVAGDGYTFGSGTRLTVV.

Note on this clone: Other DNA sequences of this sample code for an identical CDR3. The V and J genes are TRBV7-2 and TRBJ1-1; TRBD1 aligns across 8 bases. The CDR3 covers 13 residues. From germline, CDR1 is SGHTA and CDR2 FQGNSA. Unmatched junction bases numbered 2, after V lost 3 bases and J lost 5 bases. CDR3 nucleotides: TGTGCCAGCAGCTTGGACAGGGTTACTGAAGCTTTCTTT. Encoded protein: CASSLDRVTEAFF.

The chain employs TRBV5-4 and TRBJ2-7; 8 nucleotides match TRBD2. V was clipped by 2 bases and J by 0 bases; unmatched bases: 4. Germline loops: CDR1 SGHNT, CDR2 YYREEE (reference sequence). There are 15 residues in the CDR3. The CDR3 DNA reads as TGTGCCAGCAGCTTAAAAGCGGGAGACTCCTACGAGCAGTACTTC. It yields the protein CASSLKAGDSYEQYF.

This clone was counted a single time. The genes are TRBV27 and TRBJ1-5; TRBD1 matches 8 bases. Germline V lookup: CDR1 MNHEY, CDR2 SMNVEV (reference sequence). This CDR3 is 16 amino acids long. The J segment lost 4 bases and the V segment lost 4 bases, leaving 9 bases of the junction unmatched. CDR3 bases: TGTGCCAGCAGTTCGGGACAGGCTCTGTGGAATCAGCCCCAGCATTTT. This sequence encodes CASSSGQALWNQPQHF.

Details on this clone: Other DNA sequences in the sample encode the same CDR3. The chain employs TRBV18 and TRBJ2-7; D gene ambiguous. Trimming removed 2 bases at V and 2 bases at J, with 4 bases between. The V gene's germline CDR1 is KGHSH and CDR2 LQKENI. The CDR3 covers 12 residues. CDR3 DNA: TGTGCCAGCTCACCAGACCCCTACGAGCAGTACTTC. This encodes CASSPDPYEQYF.

The chain joins TRBV19 to TRBJ2-7, with a possible D match to TRBD2 (5 bases). The CDR3 sequence is 14 residues long. Trimming cost V 5 bases and J 3 bases, with 14 bases left between them. Germline V gene lookup returns CDR1 LNHDA and CDR2 SQIVND (reference sequence). The CDR3 protein is CASSVDSGDYEQYF. The CDR3 region has the DNA TGTGCCAGTAGTGTGGATTCCGGGGACTACGAGCAGTACTTC. Filled out from reference TRBV19 and TRBJ2-7, the complete variable domain reads DGGITQSPKYLFRKEGQNVTLSCEQNLNHDAMYWYRQDPGQGLRLIYYSQIVNDFQKGDIAEGYSVSREKKESFPLTVTSAQKNPTAFYLCASSVDSGDYEQYFGPGTRLTVT.

V usage is TRBV19 and J usage is TRBJ2-5, with 12 bases lining up with TRBD2. After removal of 5 bases from V and 2 bases from J, the junction contained 15 bases not matched to a gene. The V gene's germline CDR1 is LNHDA and CDR2 SQIVND (reference sequence). CDR3 length: 19 amino acids. CDR3 nucleotide sequence: TGTGCCAGTAGTGTTACCCCAGTCGTCGGACTAGCGGGACAAGAGACCCAGTACTTC. Amino acid sequence: CASSVTPVVGLAGQETQYF. Using reference TRBV19 and TRBJ2-5 for the parts outside the CDR3, the full variable domain is DGGITQSPKYLFRKEGQNVTLSCEQNLNHDAMYWYRQDPGQGLRLIYYSQIVNDFQKGDIAEGYSVSREKKESFPLTVTSAQKNPTAFYLCASSVTPVVGLAGQETQYFGPGTRLLVL.

The chain joins TRBV11-2 to TRBJ2-7; D is possibly TRBD2 (6 bases). Per the germline V gene, CDR1 is SGHAT and CDR2 is FQNNGV. The length of the CDR3 is 14 residues. V gave up 5 bases and J gave up 3 bases, with 14 bases separating them. The CDR3 DNA sequence: TGTGCCAGCAGCACGGGACTTCTCAACTACGAGCAGTACTTC. It encodes CASSTGLLNYEQYF.

The genes are TRBV11-2 and TRBJ1-4; D is perhaps TRBD1 (6 bases). CDR3 size: 15 residues. Germline V gene data show CDR1 as SGHAT and CDR2 as FQNNGV. Trimming left V 5 bases short and J 5 bases short, with 15 bases between. This chain's CDR3 is CASSQQGRGNEKLFF. CDR3 sequence (DNA): TGTGCCAGCAGCCAACAGGGAAGGGGAAATGAAAAACTGTTTTTT.

The rearrangement joins TRBV27 to TRBJ2-3, with 12 bases lining up with TRBD2. V lost 4 bases to trimming and J lost 5 bases; unmatched junction nucleotides: 7. The germline V gene encodes CDR1 MNHEY and CDR2 SMNVEV (reference sequence). The CDR3 totals 16 residues. This CDR3 reads CASSSETSGRGDTQYF. The CDR3 nucleotides are TGTGCCAGCAGTTCAGAGACTAGCGGGAGAGGAGATACGCAGTATTTT.

The rearrangement uses TRBV4-3 and TRBJ2-1; weak D call: TRBD1 (5 bases). Trimming shortened V by 0 bases and J by 4 bases, and 7 bases separated the two germline ends. Germline V gene data show CDR1 as LGHNA and CDR2 as YSLEER. The CDR3 is 14 residues long. CDR3 region: CASSQERQYNEQFF. In nucleotides, the CDR3 is TGCGCCAGCAGCCAAGAACGACAGTACAATGAGCAGTTCTTC.

The J gene is TRBJ2-7, the V gene TRBV15; no clear D gene. V lost 1 base and J 5 bases, leaving 9 bases between the germline ends. The germline gives CDR1 LNHNV, CDR2 YYDKDF (reference sequence). The length of the CDR3 is 13 residues. The CDR3 DNA reads TGTGCCACCAGCAGAGGCCCAGGCAACGAGCAGTACTTC. It yields the protein CATSRGPGNEQYF.